Listed below are T cell receptor beta chains from one sample, sequenced in a study of graft-versus-host responses after intestinal transplantation. The protocol was immunoSEQ multiplex PCR, while the TCRdb copy is restricted to in-frame clones and leaves out a portion. In the table there are tens of thousands of clones, around 80% of which are singletons. The sequences come from ileum tissue, collected 12 days after intestinal transplant. Source of these receptors: a human patient who received an intestinal transplant, so some T cells may come from the graft donor. Both conserved end residues are part of each CDR3. The order of the fields is D gene, V gene, clone size, J gene, CDR3 protein, CDR3 DNA. D genes are given only for firm matches. Clone size is given for some rows only: seen once, a few or many times, or a class if the clone is expanded.

.	TRBV18	.	TRBJ2-1	CASSPQGNEQFF	TGTGCCAGCTCACCACAGGGGAATGAGCAGTTCTTC
.	TRBV2	.	TRBJ1-3	CASSAKGGASGNTIYF	TGTGCCAGCAGTGCAAAGGGGGGGGCCTCTGGAAACACCATATATTTT
.	TRBV7-9	.	TRBJ2-4	CASSANSLENIQYF	TGTGCCAGCAGCGCCAATTCACTCGAAAACATTCAGTACTTC
TRBD2	TRBV13	.	TRBJ2-3	CASSVGLAGAHDTQYF	TGTGCCAGCAGCGTCGGACTAGCGGGGGCCCACGATACGCAGTATTTT
TRBD1	TRBV27	.	TRBJ1-2	CASSSGQGIYNYGYTF	TGTGCCAGCAGTTCAGGACAGGGGATCTATAACTATGGCTACACCTTC
TRBD1	TRBV2	.	TRBJ1-1	CASREGTGVNTEAFF	TGTGCCAGCAGGGAAGGGACAGGGGTCAACACTGAAGCTTTCTTT
TRBD1	TRBV9	.	TRBJ2-2	CASSPGGSGELFF	TGTGCCAGCAGCCCAGGGGGCAGCGGGGAGCTGTTTTTT
TRBD1	TRBV14	.	TRBJ1-3	CASSRRGTGWSGNTIYF	TGTGCCAGCAGCCGTCGAGGGACAGGGTGGTCTGGAAACACCATATATTTT
TRBD2	TRBV4-2	.	TRBJ2-4	CASSQRGGLNIQYF	TGTGCCAGCAGCCAGCGGGGGGGCCTGAACATTCAGTACTTC
TRBD1	TRBV11-2	.	TRBJ2-7	CASSSDRVGEQYF	TGTGCCAGCAGCTCGGACAGGGTCGGCGAGCAGTACTTC
.	TRBV27	.	TRBJ1-5	CASSLYPDQPQHF	TGTGCCAGCAGTTTATATCCTGATCAGCCCCAGCATTTT
.	TRBV29-1	once	TRBJ1-1	CSVEGLRAEAFF	TGCAGCGTTGAAGGTCTACGCGCTGAAGCTTTCTTT
.	TRBV7-9	.	TRBJ2-3	CASSEEFDPGKQYF	TGTGCCAGCAGCGAAGAGTTTGATCCCGGGAAGCAGTATTTT
.	TRBV7-9	once	TRBJ2-1	CALAEAFNEQFF	TGTGCCCTAGCAGAAGCGTTCAATGAGCAGTTCTTC
.	TRBV5-1	.	TRBJ2-3	CASRLEESADTQYF	TGCGCCAGCCGGTTAGAGGAATCTGCAGATACGCAGTATTTT
.	TRBV11-2	few	TRBJ1-1	CASSFFRGRNTEAFF	TGTGCCAGCAGCTTCTTCCGGGGTCGTAACACTGAAGCTTTCTTT
.	TRBV6-6	.	TRBJ1-4	CASSPQVANEKLFF	TGTGCCAGCAGCCCCCAGGTAGCTAATGAAAAACTGTTTTTT
TRBD2	TRBV5-4	.	TRBJ2-3	CASSQELAGAVFTDTQYF	TGTGCCAGCAGCCAAGAACTAGCGGGGGCCGTCTTCACAGATACGCAGTATTTT
.	TRBV28	.	TRBJ1-5	CASRMDTTAQPQHF	TGTGCCAGCAGAATGGACACCACGGCCCAGCCCCAGCATTTT
TRBD1	TRBV14	.	TRBJ2-7	CASRNRDRLPYEQYF	TGTGCCAGCAGAAATAGGGACAGATTACCCTACGAGCAGTACTTC
TRBD1	TRBV6-5	.	TRBJ1-6	CASSYTGELSPLHF	TGTGCCAGCAGTTACACAGGGGAGTTATCACCCCTCCACTTT
.	TRBV7-2	.	TRBJ1-1	CASSWTAFMNTEAFF	TGTGCCAGCAGCTGGACAGCTTTCATGAACACTGAAGCTTTCTTT
.	TRBV12-5	.	TRBJ1-2	CASGLTPRDGYTF	TGTGCTAGTGGTTTGACCCCCCGGGATGGCTACACCTTC
TRBD1	TRBV4-1	few	TRBJ2-3	CASSQDSGQGTDTQYF	TGCGCCAGCAGCCAAGATTCAGGACAGGGCACAGATACGCAGTATTTT
TRBD2	TRBV19	.	TRBJ2-3	CASSPLAGIRTDTQYF	TGTGCCAGTAGTCCATTAGCGGGGATACGCACAGATACGCAGTATTTT
.	TRBV5-1	.	TRBJ1-1	CASSSGQPQGTEAFF	TGCGCCAGCAGCTCCGGACAGCCCCAGGGCACTGAAGCTTTCTTT
TRBD2	TRBV6-5	.	TRBJ2-7	CASTQDWEGSYEQYF	TGTGCCAGCACCCAAGACTGGGAGGGGTCCTACGAGCAGTACTTC
TRBD2	TRBV6-4	few	TRBJ2-3	CASSLAGDTDTQYF	TGTGCCAGCAGCTTAGCGGGGGACACAGATACGCAGTATTTT
.	TRBV6-4	once	TRBJ1-1	CASTHRRQLTEAFF	TGTGCCAGCACCCACCGGCGGCAACTCACTGAAGCTTTCTTT
.	TRBV29-1	few	TRBJ2-1	CSAAGTDSYNEQFF	TGCAGCGCTGCCGGGACTGACTCCTACAATGAGCAGTTCTTC
.	TRBV25-1	.	TRBJ2-5	CASSGEPGQETQYF	TGTGCCAGCAGTGGAGAACCGGGGCAAGAGACCCAGTACTTC
.	TRBV7-9	.	TRBJ2-1	CASSLSEVNEQFF	TGTGCCAGCAGCTTATCGGAGGTAAATGAGCAGTTCTTC
TRBD2	TRBV7-3	few	TRBJ2-1	CASSFLAGGWNEQFF	TGTGCCAGCAGCTTCCTAGCGGGGGGATGGAATGAGCAGTTCTTC
TRBD2	TRBV9	.	TRBJ2-3	CASSVAGLAGATDTQYF	TGTGCCAGCAGCGTAGCTGGTCTAGCGGGGGCCACAGATACGCAGTATTTT
TRBD1	TRBV6-5	.	TRBJ1-1	CASSGDRVRTEAFF	TGTGCCAGCAGTGGGGACAGGGTGAGGACTGAAGCTTTCTTT
.	TRBV21-1	medium-sized	TRBJ1-3	CASSNHSGNTIYF	TGTGCCAGCAGCAACCACTCTGGAAACACCATATATTTT
TRBD1	TRBV7-9	.	TRBJ1-2	CASSSPDRANYGYTF	TGTGCCAGCAGCTCACCGGACAGGGCTAACTATGGCTACACCTTC
.	TRBV6-5	few	TRBJ2-7	CASRKEGVSYEQYF	TGTGCCAGCAGGAAGGAGGGAGTCTCCTACGAGCAGTACTTC
.	TRBV6-5	.	TRBJ1-2	CASSYTGNVANYGYTF	TGTGCCAGCAGTTACACAGGGAACGTGGCTAACTATGGCTACACCTTC
.	TRBV29-1	.	TRBJ1-2	CSARDIYGYTF	TGCAGCGCCCGGGACATCTATGGCTACACCTTC
.	TRBV23-1	.	TRBJ2-7	CASSQLTVPDYEQYF	TGCGCCAGCAGTCAGCTCACAGTCCCGGACTACGAGCAGTACTTC
.	TRBV7-3	.	TRBJ1-2	CASSLIGGNGYTF	TGTGCCAGCAGCTTAATAGGCGGGAATGGCTACACCTTC
.	TRBV7-9	.	TRBJ2-2	CASSAGLPNTGELFF	TGTGCCAGCAGCGCGGGACTCCCGAACACCGGGGAGCTGTTTTTT
.	TRBV7-3	.	TRBJ1-4	CARGPTGDGLFF	TGTGCCAGGGGGCCGACAGGAGACGGACTGTTTTTT
.	TRBV10-3	.	TRBJ2-1	CAISQRASYNEQFF	TGTGCCATCAGTCAGCGGGCATCCTACAATGAGCAGTTCTTC
.	TRBV2	.	TRBJ1-1	CASRVVREAFF	TGTGCCAGCAGGGTAGTTCGGGAAGCTTTCTTT
TRBD2	TRBV7-2	.	TRBJ2-7	CASSRSGTSGDEQYF	TGTGCCAGCAGCCGCTCCGGGACTAGCGGCGACGAGCAGTACTTC
TRBD2	TRBV7-2	.	TRBJ2-5	CASSDGLALQETQYF	TGTGCCAGCAGCGACGGACTAGCGTTACAAGAGACCCAGTACTTC
TRBD1	TRBV18	once	TRBJ1-3	CASSPFPGQVSGNTIYF	TGTGCCAGCTCACCTTTCCCGGGACAGGTCTCTGGAAACACCATATATTTT
TRBD2	TRBV4-2	.	TRBJ2-3	CASSLLAGGTDTQYF	TGTGCCAGCAGCCTACTAGCGGGGGGGACAGATACGCAGTATTTT
.	TRBV10-1	.	TRBJ2-7	CASWRVAYEQYF	TGCGCCAGTTGGCGGGTGGCCTACGAGCAGTACTTC
.	TRBV5-8	.	TRBJ1-1	CASSFDRGRWGTEAFF	TGTGCCAGCAGCTTTGACCGGGGTCGATGGGGCACTGAAGCTTTCTTT
.	TRBV6-5	.	TRBJ2-3	CASGGRLSTDTQYF	TGTGCCAGCGGGGGCCGGCTAAGCACAGATACGCAGTATTTT
.	TRBV11-1	.	TRBJ1-2	CASSFSTGGYGYTF	TGTGCCAGCAGCTTTTCGACGGGGGGGTATGGCTACACCTTC
.	TRBV2	.	TRBJ1-5	CASTKEWVRQPQHF	TGTGCCAGCACCAAGGAATGGGTGCGGCAGCCCCAGCATTTT
.	TRBV11-2	.	TRBJ2-5	CATGRGTETQYF	TGTGCCACCGGCCGGGGGACGGAGACCCAGTACTTC
.	TRBV5-1	few	TRBJ2-3	CASSFGSSTDTQYF	TGCGCCAGCAGCTTTGGGAGCAGCACAGATACGCAGTATTTT